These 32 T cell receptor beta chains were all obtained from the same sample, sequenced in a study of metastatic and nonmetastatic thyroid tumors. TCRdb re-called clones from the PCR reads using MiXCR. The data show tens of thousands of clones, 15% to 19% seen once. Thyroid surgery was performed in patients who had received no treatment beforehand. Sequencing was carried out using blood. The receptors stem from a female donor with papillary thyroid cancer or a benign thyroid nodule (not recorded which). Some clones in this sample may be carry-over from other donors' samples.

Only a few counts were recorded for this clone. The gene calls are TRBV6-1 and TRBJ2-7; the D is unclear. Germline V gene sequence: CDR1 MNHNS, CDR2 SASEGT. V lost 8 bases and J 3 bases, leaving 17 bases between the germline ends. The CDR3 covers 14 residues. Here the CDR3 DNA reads TGTGCCAGCTGTTCCCTTGGCCCCTTCTACGAGCAGTACTTC. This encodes CASCSLGPFYEQYF.

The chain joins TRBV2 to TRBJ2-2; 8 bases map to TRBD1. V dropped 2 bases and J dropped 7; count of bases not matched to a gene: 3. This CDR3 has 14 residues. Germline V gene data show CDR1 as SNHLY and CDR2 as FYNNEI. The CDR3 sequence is CASSEQGAGGELFF. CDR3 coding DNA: TGTGCCAGCAGTGAACAGGGGGCTGGCGGGGAGCTGTTTTTT.

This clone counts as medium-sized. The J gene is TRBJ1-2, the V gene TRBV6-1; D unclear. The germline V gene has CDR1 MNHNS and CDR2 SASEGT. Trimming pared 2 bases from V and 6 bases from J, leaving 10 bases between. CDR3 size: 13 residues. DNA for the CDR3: TGTGCCAGCAGTGAACCTACAGTAAATGGCTACACCTTC. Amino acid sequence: CASSEPTVNGYTF.

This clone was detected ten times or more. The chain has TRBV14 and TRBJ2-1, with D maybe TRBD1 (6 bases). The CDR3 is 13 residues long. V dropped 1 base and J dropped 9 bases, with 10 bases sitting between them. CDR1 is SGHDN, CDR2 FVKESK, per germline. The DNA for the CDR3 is TGTGCCAGCAGCCAAGTACAGGGCCTTGAGCAGTTCTTC. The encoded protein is CASSQVQGLEQFF.

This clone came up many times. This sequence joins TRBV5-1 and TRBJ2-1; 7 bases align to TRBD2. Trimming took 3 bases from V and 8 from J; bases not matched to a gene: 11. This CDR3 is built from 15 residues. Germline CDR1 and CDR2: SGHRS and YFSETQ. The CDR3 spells CASSWSGTLLHEQFF. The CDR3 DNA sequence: TGCGCCAGCAGCTGGAGCGGGACCCTCCTCCATGAGCAGTTCTTC.

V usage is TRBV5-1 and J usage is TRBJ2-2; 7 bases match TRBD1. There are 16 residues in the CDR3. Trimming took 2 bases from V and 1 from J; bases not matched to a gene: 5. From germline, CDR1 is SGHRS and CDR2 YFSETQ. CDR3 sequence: CASSFLRGRNTGELFF. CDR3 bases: TGCGCCAGCAGCTTTTTGAGGGGGCGGAACACCGGGGAGCTGTTTTTT.

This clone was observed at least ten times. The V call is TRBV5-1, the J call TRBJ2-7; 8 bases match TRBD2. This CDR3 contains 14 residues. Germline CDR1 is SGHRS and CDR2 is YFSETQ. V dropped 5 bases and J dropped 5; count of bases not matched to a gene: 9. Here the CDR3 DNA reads TGCGCCAGCAGGCCGACTAGCGAGGGGAACGAGCAGTACTTC. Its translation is CASRPTSEGNEQYF.

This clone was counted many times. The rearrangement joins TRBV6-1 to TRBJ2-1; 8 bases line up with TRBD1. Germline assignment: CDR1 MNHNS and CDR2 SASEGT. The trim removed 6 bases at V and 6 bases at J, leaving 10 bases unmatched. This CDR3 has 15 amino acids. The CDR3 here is CASSKTGAAVNEQFF. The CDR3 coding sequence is TGTGCCAGCAGCAAGACAGGGGCCGCAGTCAATGAGCAGTTCTTC.

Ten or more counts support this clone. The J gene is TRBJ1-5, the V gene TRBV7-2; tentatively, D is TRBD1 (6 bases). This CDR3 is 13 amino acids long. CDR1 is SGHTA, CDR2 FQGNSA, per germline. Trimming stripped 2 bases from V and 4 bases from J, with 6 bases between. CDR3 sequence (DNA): TGTGCCAGCAGCTTACAGGGGAATCAGCCCCAGCATTTT. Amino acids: CASSLQGNQPQHF.

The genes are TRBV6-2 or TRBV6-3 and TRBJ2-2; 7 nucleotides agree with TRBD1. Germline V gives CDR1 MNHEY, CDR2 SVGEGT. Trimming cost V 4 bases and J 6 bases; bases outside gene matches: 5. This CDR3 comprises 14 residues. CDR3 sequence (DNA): TGTGCCAGCAGTTCGAGACAGGGCTCCGGGGAGCTGTTTTTT. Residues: CASSSRQGSGELFF.

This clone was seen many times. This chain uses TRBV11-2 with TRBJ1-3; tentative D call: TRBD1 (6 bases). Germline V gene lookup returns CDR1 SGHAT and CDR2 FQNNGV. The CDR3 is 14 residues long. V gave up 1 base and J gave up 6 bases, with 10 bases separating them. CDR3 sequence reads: CASSLGTGLNTIYF. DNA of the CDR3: TGTGCCAGCAGCTTAGGCACAGGGTTAAACACCATATATTTT.

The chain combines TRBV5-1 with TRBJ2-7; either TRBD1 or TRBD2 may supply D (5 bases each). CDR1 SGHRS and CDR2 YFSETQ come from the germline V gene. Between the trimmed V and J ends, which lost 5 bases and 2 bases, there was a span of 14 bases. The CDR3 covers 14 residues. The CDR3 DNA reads TGCGCCAGCAGGTATGGTCCGGGGCCCTACGAGCAGTACTTC. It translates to CASRYGPGPYEQYF.

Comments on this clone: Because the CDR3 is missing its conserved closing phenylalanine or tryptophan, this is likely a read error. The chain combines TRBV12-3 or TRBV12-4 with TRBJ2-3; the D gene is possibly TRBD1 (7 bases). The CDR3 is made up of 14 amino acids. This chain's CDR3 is CTSSLRGAGDTQYS. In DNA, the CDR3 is TGTACCAGCAGCCTCAGGGGGGCGGGAGATACGCAGTATTCT.

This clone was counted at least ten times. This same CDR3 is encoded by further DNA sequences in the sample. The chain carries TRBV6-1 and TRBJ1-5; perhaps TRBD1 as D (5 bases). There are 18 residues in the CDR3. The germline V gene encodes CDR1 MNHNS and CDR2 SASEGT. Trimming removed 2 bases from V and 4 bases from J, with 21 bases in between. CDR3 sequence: CASSEWPGRAAHNQPQHF. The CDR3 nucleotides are TGTGCCAGCAGTGAATGGCCGGGGCGAGCGGCCCATAATCAGCCCCAGCATTTT.

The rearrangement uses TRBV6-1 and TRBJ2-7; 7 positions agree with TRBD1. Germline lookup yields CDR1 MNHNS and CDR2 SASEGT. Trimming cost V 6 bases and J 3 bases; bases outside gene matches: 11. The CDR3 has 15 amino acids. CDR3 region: CASRPLYRGRYEQYF. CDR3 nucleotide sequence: TGTGCCAGCAGGCCTCTTTACAGGGGACGCTACGAGCAGTACTTC.

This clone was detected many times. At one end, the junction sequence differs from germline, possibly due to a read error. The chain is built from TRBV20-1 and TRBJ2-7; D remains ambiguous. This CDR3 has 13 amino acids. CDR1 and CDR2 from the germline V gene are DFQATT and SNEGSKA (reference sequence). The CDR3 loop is CSAGDDSSYEQYF. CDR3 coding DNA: TGCAGTGCTGGAGACGACTCCTCCTACGAGCAGTACTTC.

The chain's CDR3 is CASSYVGGSYEQYF. CDR3 in DNA: TGTGCCAGCAGTTACGTGGGAGGCTCCTACGAGCAGTACTTC. This chain connects TRBV6-6 to TRBJ2-7; maybe TRBD2 (6 bases). CDR1 is MNHNY and CDR2 is SVGAGI in the germline V gene (reference sequence). The CDR3 contains 14 residues. Trimming pared 2 bases from V and 0 bases from J, leaving 8 bases between.

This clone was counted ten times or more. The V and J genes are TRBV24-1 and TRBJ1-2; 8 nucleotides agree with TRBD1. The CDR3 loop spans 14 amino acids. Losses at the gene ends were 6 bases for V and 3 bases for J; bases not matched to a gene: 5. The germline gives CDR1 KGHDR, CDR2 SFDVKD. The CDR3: CATSRQDRDYGYTF. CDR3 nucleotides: TGTGCCACCAGTCGACAGGACAGGGACTATGGCTACACCTTC.

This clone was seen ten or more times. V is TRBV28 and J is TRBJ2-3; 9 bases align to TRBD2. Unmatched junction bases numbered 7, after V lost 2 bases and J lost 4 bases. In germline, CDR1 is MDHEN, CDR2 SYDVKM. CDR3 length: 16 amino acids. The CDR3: CASSLPRGGRSDTQYF. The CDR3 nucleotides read TGTGCCAGCAGTTTACCGCGGGGGGGCCGGTCAGATACGCAGTATTTT.

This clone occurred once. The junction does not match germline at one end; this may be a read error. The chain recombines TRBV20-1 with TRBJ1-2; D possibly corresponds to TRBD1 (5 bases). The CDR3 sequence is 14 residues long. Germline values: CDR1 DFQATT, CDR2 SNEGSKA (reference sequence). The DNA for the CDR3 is TGCAGTGCTATGAGGGGCGCGAATGACTATGTCTACACCTTC. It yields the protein CSAMRGANDYVYTF.

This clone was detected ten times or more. As DNA, the CDR3 is TGTGCCAGCAGCGTAGCGCCTAGCGGGAGGGACGAGCAGTACTTC. The encoded protein is CASSVAPSGRDEQYF. This rearrangement joins TRBV9 to TRBJ2-7, with 12 bases that match TRBD2. The CDR3 covers 15 residues. The ends lost 0 bases at V and 5 bases at J; junction bases unmatched: 3. CDR1 is SGDLS and CDR2 is YYNGEE in the germline V gene.

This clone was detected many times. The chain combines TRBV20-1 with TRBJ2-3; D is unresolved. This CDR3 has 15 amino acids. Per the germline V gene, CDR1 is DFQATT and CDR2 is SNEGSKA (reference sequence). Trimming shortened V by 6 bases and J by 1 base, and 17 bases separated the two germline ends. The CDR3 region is CSANRPLAGTDTQYF. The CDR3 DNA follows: TGCAGTGCCAATCGGCCTTTAGCTGGCACAGATACGCAGTATTTT.

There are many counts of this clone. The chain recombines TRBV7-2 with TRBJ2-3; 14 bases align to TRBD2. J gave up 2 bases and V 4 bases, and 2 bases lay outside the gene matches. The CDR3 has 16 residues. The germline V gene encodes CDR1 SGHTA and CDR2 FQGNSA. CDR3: CASSSGLAGDTDTQYF. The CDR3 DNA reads TGTGCCAGCAGCTCGGGACTAGCGGGAGACACAGATACGCAGTATTTT.

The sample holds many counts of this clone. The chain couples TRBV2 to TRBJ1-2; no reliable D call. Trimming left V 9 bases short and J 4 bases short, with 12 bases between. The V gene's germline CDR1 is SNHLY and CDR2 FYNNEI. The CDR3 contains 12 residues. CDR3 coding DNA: TGTGCCAGTTACCTTCACCTCTATGGCTACACCTTC. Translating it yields CASYLHLYGYTF.

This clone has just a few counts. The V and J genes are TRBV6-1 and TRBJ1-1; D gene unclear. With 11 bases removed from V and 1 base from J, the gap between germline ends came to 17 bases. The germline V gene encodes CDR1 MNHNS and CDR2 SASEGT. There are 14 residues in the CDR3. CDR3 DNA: TGTGCCCTCCCCCGGGTCCCTAAGAACACTGAAGCTTTCTTT. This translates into CALPRVPKNTEAFF.

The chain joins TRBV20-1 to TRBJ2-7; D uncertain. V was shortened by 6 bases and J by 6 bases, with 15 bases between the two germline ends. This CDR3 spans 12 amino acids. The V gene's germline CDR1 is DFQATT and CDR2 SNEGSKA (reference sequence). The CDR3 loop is CSAVGSPGEQYF. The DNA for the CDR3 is TGCAGTGCGGTCGGGTCCCCGGGCGAGCAGTACTTC.

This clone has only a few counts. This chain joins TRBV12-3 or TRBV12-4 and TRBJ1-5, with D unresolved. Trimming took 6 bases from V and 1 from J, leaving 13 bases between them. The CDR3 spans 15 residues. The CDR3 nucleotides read TGTGCCAGCAGCCCAGGACGGGCGAGCAATCAGCCCCAGCATTTT. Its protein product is CASSPGRASNQPQHF.

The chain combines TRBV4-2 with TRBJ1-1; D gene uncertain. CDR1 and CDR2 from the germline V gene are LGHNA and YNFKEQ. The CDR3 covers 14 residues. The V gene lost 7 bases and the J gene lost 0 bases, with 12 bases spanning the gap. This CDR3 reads CASTPDGMNTEAFF. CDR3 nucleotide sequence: TGTGCCAGCACCCCGGACGGTATGAACACTGAAGCTTTCTTT.

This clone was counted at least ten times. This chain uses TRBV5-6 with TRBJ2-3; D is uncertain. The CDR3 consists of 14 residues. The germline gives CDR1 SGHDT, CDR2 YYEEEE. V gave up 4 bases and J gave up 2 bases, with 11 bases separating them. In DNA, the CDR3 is TGTGCCAGCAGCCCAACACCCTCCACAGATACGCAGTATTTT. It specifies CASSPTPSTDTQYF. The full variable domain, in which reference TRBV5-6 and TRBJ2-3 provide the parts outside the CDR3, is DAGVTQSPTHLIKTRGQQVTLRCSPKSGHDTVSWYQQALGQGPQFIFQYYEEEERQRGNFPDRFSGHQFPNYSSELNVNALLLGDSALYLCASSPTPSTDTQYFGPGTRLTVL.

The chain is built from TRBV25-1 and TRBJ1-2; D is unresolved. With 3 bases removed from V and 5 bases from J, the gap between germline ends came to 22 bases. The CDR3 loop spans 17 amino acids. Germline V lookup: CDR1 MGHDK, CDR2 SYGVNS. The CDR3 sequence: CASSETFPGAADYGYTF. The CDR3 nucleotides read TGTGCCAGCAGTGAGACTTTTCCTGGCGCAGCAGATTATGGCTACACCTTC.

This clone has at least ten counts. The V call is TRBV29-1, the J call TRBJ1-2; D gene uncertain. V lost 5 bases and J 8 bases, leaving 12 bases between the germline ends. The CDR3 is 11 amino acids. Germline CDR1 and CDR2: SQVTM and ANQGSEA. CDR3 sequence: CSVLVSGGYTF. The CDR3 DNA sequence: TGCAGCGTTCTAGTGTCTGGCGGCTACACCTTC. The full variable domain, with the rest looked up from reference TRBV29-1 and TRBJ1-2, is SAVISQKPSRDICQRGTSLTIQCQVDSQVTMMFWYRQQPGQSLTLIATANQGSEATYESGFVIDKFPISRPNLTFSTLTVSNMSPEDSSIYLCSVLVSGGYTFGSGTRLTVV.

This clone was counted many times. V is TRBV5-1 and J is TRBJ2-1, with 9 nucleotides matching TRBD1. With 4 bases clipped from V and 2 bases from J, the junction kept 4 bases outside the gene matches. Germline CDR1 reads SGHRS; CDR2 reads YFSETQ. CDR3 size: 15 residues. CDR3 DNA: TGCGCCAGCAGCGGCCGGGACAGGGCCTACAATGAGCAGTTCTTC. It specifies CASSGRDRAYNEQFF.